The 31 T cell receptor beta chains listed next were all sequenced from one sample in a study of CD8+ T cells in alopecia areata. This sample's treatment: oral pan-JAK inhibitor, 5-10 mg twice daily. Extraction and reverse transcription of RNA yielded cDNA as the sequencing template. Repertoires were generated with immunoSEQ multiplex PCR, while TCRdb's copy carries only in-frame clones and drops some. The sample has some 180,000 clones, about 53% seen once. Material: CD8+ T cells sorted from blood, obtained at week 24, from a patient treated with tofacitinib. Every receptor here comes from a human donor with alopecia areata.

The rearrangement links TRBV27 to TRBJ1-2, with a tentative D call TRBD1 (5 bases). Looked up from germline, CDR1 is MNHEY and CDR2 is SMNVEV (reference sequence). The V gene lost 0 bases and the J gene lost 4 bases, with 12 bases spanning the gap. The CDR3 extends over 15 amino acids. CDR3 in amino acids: CASSLSRGAGYGYTF. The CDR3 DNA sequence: TGTGCCAGCAGTTTATCGCGGGGCGCAGGCTATGGCTACACCTTC.

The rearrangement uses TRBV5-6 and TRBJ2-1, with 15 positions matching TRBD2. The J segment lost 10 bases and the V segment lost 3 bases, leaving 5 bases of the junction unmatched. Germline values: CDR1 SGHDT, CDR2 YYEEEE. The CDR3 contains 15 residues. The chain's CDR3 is CASSWGLAGGQEQFF. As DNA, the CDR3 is TGTGCCAGCAGCTGGGGACTAGCGGGGGGCCAGGAGCAGTTCTTC. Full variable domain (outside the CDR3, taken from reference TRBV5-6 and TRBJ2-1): DAGVTQSPTHLIKTRGQQVTLRCSPKSGHDTVSWYQQALGQGPQFIFQYYEEEERQRGNFPDRFSGHQFPNYSSELNVNALLLGDSALYLCASSWGLAGGQEQFFGPGTRLTVL.

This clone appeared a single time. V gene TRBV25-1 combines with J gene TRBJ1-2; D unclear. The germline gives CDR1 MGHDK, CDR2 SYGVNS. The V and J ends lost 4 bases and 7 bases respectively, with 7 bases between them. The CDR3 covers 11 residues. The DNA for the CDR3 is TGTGCCAGCAGTGTGGCGGGTGGCTACACCTTC. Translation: CASSVAGGYTF.

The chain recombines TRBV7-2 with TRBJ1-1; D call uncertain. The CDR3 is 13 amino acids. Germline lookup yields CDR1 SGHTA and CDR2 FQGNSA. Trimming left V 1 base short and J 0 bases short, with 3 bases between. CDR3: CASSLEMNTEAFF. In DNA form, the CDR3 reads TGTGCCAGCAGCTTAGAGATGAACACTGAAGCTTTCTTT.

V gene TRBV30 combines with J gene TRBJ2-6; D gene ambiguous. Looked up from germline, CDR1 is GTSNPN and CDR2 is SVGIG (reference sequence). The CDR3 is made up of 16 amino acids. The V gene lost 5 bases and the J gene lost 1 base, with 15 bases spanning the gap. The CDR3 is CAWEAIRWSGANVLTF. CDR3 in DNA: TGTGCCTGGGAGGCGATCCGGTGGTCTGGGGCCAACGTCCTGACTTTC.

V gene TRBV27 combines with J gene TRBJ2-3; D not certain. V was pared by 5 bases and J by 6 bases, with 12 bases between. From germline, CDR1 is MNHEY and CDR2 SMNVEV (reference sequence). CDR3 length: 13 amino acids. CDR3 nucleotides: TGTGCCAGCAGTAAAGGGCCTGGGGATACGCAGTATTTT. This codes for CASSKGPGDTQYF.

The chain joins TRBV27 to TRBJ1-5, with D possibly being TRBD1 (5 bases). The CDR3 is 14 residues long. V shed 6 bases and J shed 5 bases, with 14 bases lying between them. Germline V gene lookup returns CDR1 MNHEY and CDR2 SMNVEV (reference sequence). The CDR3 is CASRTGGRDQPQHF. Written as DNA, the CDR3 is TGTGCCAGCAGGACCGGGGGAAGAGATCAGCCCCAGCATTTT.

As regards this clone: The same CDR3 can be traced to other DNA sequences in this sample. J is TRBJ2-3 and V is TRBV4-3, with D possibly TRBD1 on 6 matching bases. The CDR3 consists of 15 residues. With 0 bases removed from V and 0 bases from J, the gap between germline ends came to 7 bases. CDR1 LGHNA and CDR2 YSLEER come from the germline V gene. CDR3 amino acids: CASSQDRGSTDTQYF. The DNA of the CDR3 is TGCGCCAGCAGCCAAGATAGGGGGAGCACAGATACGCAGTATTTT.

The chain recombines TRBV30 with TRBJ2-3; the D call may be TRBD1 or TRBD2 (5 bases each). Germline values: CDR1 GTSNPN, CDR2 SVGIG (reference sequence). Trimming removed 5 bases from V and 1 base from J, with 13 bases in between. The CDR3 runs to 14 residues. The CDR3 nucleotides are TGTGCCTGGGAGGGACGGAGACGCACAGATACGCAGTATTTT. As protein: CAWEGRRRTDTQYF.

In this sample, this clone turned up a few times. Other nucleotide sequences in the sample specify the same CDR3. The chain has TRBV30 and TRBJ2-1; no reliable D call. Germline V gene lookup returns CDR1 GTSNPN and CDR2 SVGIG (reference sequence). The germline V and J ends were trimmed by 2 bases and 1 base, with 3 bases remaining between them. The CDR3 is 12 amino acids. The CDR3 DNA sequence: TGTGCCTGGAGTTTATCCTACAATGAGCAGTTCTTC. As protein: CAWSLSYNEQFF.

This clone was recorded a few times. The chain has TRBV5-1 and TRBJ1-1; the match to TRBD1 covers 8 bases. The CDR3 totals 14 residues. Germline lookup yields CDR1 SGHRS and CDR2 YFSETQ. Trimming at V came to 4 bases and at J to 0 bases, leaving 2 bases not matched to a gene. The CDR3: CASSLDRVNTEAFF. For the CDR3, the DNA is TGCGCCAGCAGCCTGGACAGGGTGAACACTGAAGCTTTCTTT.

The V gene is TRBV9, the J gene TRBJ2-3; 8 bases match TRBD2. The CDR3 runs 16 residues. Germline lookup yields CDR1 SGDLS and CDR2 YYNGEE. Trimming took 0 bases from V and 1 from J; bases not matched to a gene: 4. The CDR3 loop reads CASSVERAGGTDTQYF. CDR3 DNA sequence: TGTGCCAGCAGCGTAGAAAGAGCGGGGGGCACAGATACGCAGTATTTT.

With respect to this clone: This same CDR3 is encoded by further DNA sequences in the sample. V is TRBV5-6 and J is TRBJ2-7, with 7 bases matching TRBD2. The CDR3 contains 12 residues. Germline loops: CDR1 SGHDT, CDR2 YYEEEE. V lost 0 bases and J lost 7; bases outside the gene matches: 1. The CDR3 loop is CASSLGAGEQYF. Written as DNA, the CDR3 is TGTGCCAGCAGCTTGGGAGCGGGGGAGCAGTACTTC.

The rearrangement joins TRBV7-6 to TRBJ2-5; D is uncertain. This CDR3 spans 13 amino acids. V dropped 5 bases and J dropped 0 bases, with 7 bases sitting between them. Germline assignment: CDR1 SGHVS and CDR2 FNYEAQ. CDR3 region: CASSAVDQETQYF. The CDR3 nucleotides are TGTGCCAGCAGCGCCGTGGACCAAGAGACCCAGTACTTC.

The CDR3 sequence is CASRDPRNYGYTF. The CDR3 DNA reads TGTGCCAGCAGGGACCCACGAAACTATGGCTACACCTTC. This sequence joins TRBV27 and TRBJ1-2, with unresolved D. Germline CDR1 is MNHEY and CDR2 is SMNVEV (reference sequence). The ends were cut back, 6 bases at V and 2 bases at J, with 10 bases in the middle. The CDR3 consists of 13 residues.

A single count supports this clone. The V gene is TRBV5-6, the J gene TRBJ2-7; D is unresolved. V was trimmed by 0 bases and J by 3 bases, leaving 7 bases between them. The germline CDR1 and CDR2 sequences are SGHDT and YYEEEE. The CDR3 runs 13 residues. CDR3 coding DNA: TGTGCCAGCAGCTTGGGGCAGGTCTACGAGCAGTACTTC. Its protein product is CASSLGQVYEQYF.

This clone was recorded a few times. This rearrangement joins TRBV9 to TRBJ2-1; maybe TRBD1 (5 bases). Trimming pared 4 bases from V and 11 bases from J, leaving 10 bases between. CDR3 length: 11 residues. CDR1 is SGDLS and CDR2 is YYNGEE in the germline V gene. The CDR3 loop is CASSTGDQQFF. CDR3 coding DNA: TGTGCCAGCAGCACAGGAGACCAGCAGTTCTTC. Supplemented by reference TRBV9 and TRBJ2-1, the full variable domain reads DSGVTQTPKHLITATGQRVTLRCSPRSGDLSVYWYQQSLDQGLQFLIQYYNGEERAKGNILERFSAQQFPDLHSELNLSSLELGDSALYFCASSTGDQQFFGPGTRLTVL.

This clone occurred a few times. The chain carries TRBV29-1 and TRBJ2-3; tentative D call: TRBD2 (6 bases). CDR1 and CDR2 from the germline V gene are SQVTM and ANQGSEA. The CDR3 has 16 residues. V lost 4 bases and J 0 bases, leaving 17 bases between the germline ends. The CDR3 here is CSVVGSLAGSTDTQYF. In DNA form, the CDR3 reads TGCAGCGTTGTGGGGAGCCTGGCGGGAAGCACAGATACGCAGTATTTT.

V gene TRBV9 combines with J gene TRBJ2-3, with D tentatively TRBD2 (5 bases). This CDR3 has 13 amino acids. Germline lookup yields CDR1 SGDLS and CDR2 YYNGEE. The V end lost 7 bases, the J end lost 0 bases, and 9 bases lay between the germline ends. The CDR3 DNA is TGTGCCAGCCGCGGCGGGAGCACAGATACGCAGTATTTT. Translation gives CASRGGSTDTQYF.

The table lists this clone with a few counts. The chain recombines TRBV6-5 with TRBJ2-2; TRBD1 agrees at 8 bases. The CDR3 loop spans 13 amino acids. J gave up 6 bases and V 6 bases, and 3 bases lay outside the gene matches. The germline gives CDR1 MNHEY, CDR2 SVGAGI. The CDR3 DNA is TGTGCCAGCAGCCTACAGGGGGCCGGGGAGCTGTTTTTT. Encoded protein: CASSLQGAGELFF.

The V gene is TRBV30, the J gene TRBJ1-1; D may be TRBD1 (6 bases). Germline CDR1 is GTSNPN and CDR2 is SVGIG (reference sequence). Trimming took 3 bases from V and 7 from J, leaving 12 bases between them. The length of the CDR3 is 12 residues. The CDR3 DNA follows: TGTGCCTGGAGGGTAAACAGGGATGAAGCTTTCTTT. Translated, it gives CAWRVNRDEAFF.

The CDR3: CAWSATGDPEKLFF. CDR3 nucleotide sequence: TGTGCCTGGAGTGCGACAGGGGACCCTGAAAAACTGTTTTTT. The rearrangement links TRBV30 to TRBJ1-4; 8 nucleotides agree with TRBD1. V gave up 1 base and J gave up 7 bases; unmatched junction bases: 5. This CDR3 is built from 14 residues. Germline V lookup: CDR1 GTSNPN, CDR2 SVGIG (reference sequence).

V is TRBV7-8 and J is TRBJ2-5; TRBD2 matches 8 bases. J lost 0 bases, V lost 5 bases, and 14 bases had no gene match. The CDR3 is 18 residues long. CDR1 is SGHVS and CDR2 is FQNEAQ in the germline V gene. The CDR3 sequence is CASSPQRVSGDNQETQYF. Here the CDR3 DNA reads TGTGCCAGCAGCCCACAGAGGGTTAGCGGGGACAACCAAGAGACCCAGTACTTC.

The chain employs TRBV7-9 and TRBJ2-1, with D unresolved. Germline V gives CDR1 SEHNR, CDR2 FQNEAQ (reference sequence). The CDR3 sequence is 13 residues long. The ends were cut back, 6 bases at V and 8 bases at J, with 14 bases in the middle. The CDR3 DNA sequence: TGTGCCAGCAGTTCTACTACTTGGGATGAGCAGTTCTTC. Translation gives CASSSTTWDEQFF.

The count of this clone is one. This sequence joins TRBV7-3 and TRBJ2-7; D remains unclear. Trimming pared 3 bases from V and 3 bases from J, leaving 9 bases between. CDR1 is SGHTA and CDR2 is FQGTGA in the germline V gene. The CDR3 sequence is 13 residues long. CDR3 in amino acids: CASSLPDHYEQYF. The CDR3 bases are TGTGCCAGCAGCTTGCCAGACCACTACGAGCAGTACTTC.

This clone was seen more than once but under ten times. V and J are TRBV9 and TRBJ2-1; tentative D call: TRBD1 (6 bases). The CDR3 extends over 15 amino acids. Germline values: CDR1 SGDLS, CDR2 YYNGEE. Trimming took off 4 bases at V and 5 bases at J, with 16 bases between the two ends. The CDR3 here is CASSHSHRANNEQFF. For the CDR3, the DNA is TGTGCCAGCAGCCATTCGCACAGGGCAAACAATGAGCAGTTCTTC.

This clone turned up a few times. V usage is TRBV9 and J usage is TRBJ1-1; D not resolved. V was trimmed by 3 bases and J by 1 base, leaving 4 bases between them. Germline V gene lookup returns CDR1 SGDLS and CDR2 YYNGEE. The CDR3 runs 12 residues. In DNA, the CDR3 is TGTGCCAGCAGCGGATCGAACACTGAAGCTTTCTTT. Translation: CASSGSNTEAFF.

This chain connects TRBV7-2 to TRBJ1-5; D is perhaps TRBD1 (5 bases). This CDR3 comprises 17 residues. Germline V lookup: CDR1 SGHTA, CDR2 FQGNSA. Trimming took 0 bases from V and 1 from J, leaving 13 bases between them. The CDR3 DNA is TGTGCCAGCAGCTTAGCGCTAGGGGAATTCAGCAATCAGCCCCAGCATTTT. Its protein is CASSLALGEFSNQPQHF.

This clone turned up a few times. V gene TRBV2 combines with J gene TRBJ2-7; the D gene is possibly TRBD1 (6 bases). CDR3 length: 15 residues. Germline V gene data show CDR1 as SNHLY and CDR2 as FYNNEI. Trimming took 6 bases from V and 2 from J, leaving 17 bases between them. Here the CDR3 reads CASRNLTGSPYEQYF. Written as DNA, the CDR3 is TGTGCCAGCAGGAATTTGACAGGTTCCCCCTACGAGCAGTACTTC.

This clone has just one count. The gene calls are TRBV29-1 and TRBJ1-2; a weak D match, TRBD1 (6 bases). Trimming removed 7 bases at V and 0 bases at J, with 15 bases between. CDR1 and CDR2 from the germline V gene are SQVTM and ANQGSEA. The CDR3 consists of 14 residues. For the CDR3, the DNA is TGCAGCGCCGAGGGGGGGTTAGCTAACTATGGCTACACCTTC. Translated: CSAEGGLANYGYTF.

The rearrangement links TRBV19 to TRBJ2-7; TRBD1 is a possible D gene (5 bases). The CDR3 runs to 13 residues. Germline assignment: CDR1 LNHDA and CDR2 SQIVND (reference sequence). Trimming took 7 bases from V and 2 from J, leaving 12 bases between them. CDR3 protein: CASTQGPAYEQYF. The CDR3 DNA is TGTGCCAGTACGCAGGGCCCAGCCTACGAGCAGTACTTC.